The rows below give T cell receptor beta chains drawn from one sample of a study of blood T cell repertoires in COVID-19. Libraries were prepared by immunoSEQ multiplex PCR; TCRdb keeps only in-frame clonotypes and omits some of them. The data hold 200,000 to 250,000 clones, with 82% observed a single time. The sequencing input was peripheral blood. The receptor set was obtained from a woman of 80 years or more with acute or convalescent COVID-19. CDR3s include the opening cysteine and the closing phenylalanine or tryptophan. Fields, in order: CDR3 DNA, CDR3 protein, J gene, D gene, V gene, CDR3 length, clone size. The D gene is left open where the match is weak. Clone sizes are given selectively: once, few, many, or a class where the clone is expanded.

DNA: TGTGCCAGCAGTCCGGGCGGCGGGGGCACAGATACGCAGTATTTT
CDR3: CASSPGGGGTDTQYF
J: TRBJ2-3
D: .
V: TRBV6-5
length: 15
size: .

DNA: TGTGCCAGCAGTTTAGAAGAACAGTCGGCTGAAGCTTTCTTT
CDR3: CASSLEEQSAEAFF
J: TRBJ1-1
D: .
V: TRBV27
length: 14
size: .

DNA: TGTGCCATCAGTGACCGGACAGGGGGAAATGAAAAACTGTTTTTT
CDR3: CAISDRTGGNEKLFF
J: TRBJ1-4
D: TRBD1
V: TRBV10-3
length: 15
size: .

DNA: TGTGCCAGCAGCAGACAGGGAAACTACGAGCAGTACTTC
CDR3: CASSRQGNYEQYF
J: TRBJ2-7
D: TRBD1
V: TRBV28
length: 13
size: .

DNA: TGTGCCAGCACCCTTCGACTGAGTTTGAACACTGAAGCTTTCTTT
CDR3: CASTLRLSLNTEAFF
J: TRBJ1-1
D: .
V: TRBV3-1/TRBV3-2
length: 15
size: once

DNA: TGTGCCAGTGGGCTATTGACAGATACGCAGTATTTT
CDR3: CASGLLTDTQYF
J: TRBJ2-3
D: .
V: TRBV28
length: 12
size: .

DNA: TGTGCCAGCAGTGCGGAGAGCTCCTACAATGAGCAGTTCTTC
CDR3: CASSAESSYNEQFF
J: TRBJ2-1
D: .
V: TRBV6-4
length: 14
size: .

DNA: TGTGCCAGCAGCTTAGATAGAGAATCGGCGGCACCTAAGCATTTT
CDR3: CASSLDRESAAPKHF
J: TRBJ1-5
D: .
V: TRBV11-2
length: 15
size: .

DNA: TGTGCCAGCAGTTTAGGGGGGTACGAGCAGTACTTC
CDR3: CASSLGGYEQYF
J: TRBJ2-7
D: .
V: TRBV28
length: 12
size: .

DNA: TGTGCCATCAGTGAGGGTCCGGGACAGGGGGACAATGAGCAGTTCTTC
CDR3: CAISEGPGQGDNEQFF
J: TRBJ2-1
D: TRBD1
V: TRBV10-3
length: 16
size: .

DNA: TGTGCCAGCAGCGGCCGGGACAGGGGCTCTGGAAACACCATATATTTT
CDR3: CASSGRDRGSGNTIYF
J: TRBJ1-3
D: TRBD1
V: TRBV7-8
length: 16
size: .

DNA: TGTGCCAGCAGCCGGGGGGGAATGAACTATGGCTACACCTTC
CDR3: CASSRGGMNYGYTF
J: TRBJ1-2
D: .
V: TRBV5-6
length: 14
size: .

DNA: TGCGCCAGTACACAACAGGGGGCTGGAAACACCATATATTTT
CDR3: CASTQQGAGNTIYF
J: TRBJ1-3
D: TRBD1
V: TRBV10-2
length: 14
size: once

DNA: TGTGCCAGCAGCTTAGATAGCGGGTCCTACAATGAGCAGTTCTTC
CDR3: CASSLDSGSYNEQFF
J: TRBJ2-1
D: TRBD2
V: TRBV7-9
length: 15
size: .

DNA: TGTGCAAATAAAGGAGGGGGCAATGGCTACACCTTC
CDR3: CANKGGGNGYTF
J: TRBJ1-2
D: TRBD1
V: TRBV28
length: 12
size: .

DNA: TGTGCCAGCAGCCAAGTTACAGGTTCTGGAAACACCATATATTTT
CDR3: CASSQVTGSGNTIYF
J: TRBJ1-3
D: .
V: TRBV3-1/TRBV3-2
length: 15
size: .

DNA: TGTGCCAGCAGCTTAGCAGGGGGCAGTAATGAAAAACTGTTTTTT
CDR3: CASSLAGGSNEKLFF
J: TRBJ1-4
D: TRBD1
V: TRBV7-2
length: 15
size: .